The 15 T cell receptor beta chains reported below all come from one sample, sequenced in a study of STAT5B mutations in CD4+ large granular lymphocyte leukemia. Sequencing used immunoSEQ multiplex PCR; TCRdb keeps in-frame clones, though not all of them. The data hold around 20,000 clones, with roughly 75% observed a single time. Sample: CD4+ T cells from blood buffy coats. The receptor source for this set is a human donor in good health.

The chain joins TRBV7-2 to TRBJ2-1, with no clear D. Trimming pared 1 base from V and 7 bases from J, leaving 11 bases between. CDR1 and CDR2 (germline): SGHTA, FQGNSA. The CDR3 is 14 amino acids. The CDR3 nucleotides are TGTGCCAGCAGCTTAGAAGTGGGGAAAAATGAGCAGTTCTTC. It encodes CASSLEVGKNEQFF.

The chain recombines TRBV7-9 with TRBJ1-2; no firm D call. Per the germline V gene, CDR1 is SEHNR and CDR2 is FQNEAQ (reference sequence). The CDR3 consists of 16 residues. Trimming shortened V by 5 bases and J by 5 bases, and 21 bases separated the two germline ends. The CDR3 DNA follows: TGTGCCAGCAGCCAATATCTGAACATAGACCATTATGGCTACACCTTC. Amino acid sequence: CASSQYLNIDHYGYTF.

This clone showed up just a few times. The chain combines TRBV30 with TRBJ2-5; 11 positions match TRBD2. V shed 3 bases, J shed 6 bases, and the junction held 3 bases outside the gene matches. This CDR3 is 13 amino acids long. CDR1 GTSNPN and CDR2 SVGIG come from the germline V gene (reference sequence). As DNA, the CDR3 is TGTGCCTGGAGAGGGACTAGCGGCCAGACCCAGTACTTC. This codes for CAWRGTSGQTQYF.

This clone was seen only a few times. This chain joins TRBV2 and TRBJ1-1, with D unresolved. The germline gives CDR1 SNHLY, CDR2 FYNNEI. This CDR3 spans 13 amino acids. The germline V and J ends were trimmed by 8 bases and 0 bases, with 10 bases remaining between them. The CDR3 is CASSPDMNTEAFF. CDR3 in DNA: TGTGCCAGCTCCCCAGACATGAACACTGAAGCTTTCTTT. Filled out from reference TRBV2 and TRBJ1-1, the complete variable domain reads EPEVTQTPSHQVTQMGQEVILRCVPISNHLYFYWYRQILGQKVEFLVSFYNNEISEKSEIFDDQFSVERPDGSNFTLKIRSTKLEDSAMYFCASSPDMNTEAFFGQGTRLTVV.

CDR3 amino acids: CASSLSSGNNQPQHF. Here the CDR3 DNA reads TGTGCCAGCAGTTTATCATCAGGGAACAATCAGCCCCAGCATTTT. The V call is TRBV27, the J call TRBJ1-5; the D gene is possibly TRBD1 (5 bases). Trimming left V 0 bases short and J 3 bases short, with 9 bases between. Germline V gives CDR1 MNHEY, CDR2 SMNVEV (reference sequence). The CDR3 runs 15 residues.

The gene calls are TRBV10-3 and TRBJ2-3; TRBD2 aligns across 9 bases. The CDR3 length is 14 residues. Trimming at V came to 10 bases and at J to 1 base, leaving 6 bases not matched to a gene. CDR1 is ENHRY and CDR2 is SYGVKD in the germline V gene. The CDR3 DNA reads as TGTGCCACCACGACTAGCGGACGCACAGATACGCAGTATTTT. This translates into CATTTSGRTDTQYF.

This clone is deemed large. This chain connects TRBV5-1 to TRBJ1-1; 7 positions agree with TRBD1. The CDR3 length is 14 residues. Per germline, CDR1 SGHRS and CDR2 YFSETQ. Trimming removed 7 bases from V and 5 bases from J; junction bases left unmatched: 11. The CDR3 DNA sequence: TGCGCCAGCCAAGGGGCAGGGGGATTTACTGAAGCTTTCTTT. Amino acid sequence: CASQGAGGFTEAFF.

In this sample, this clone turned up a few times. The CDR3: CASALRWTATYEQYF. In nucleotides, the CDR3 is TGTGCCAGCGCCCTTAGGTGGACAGCCACCTACGAGCAGTACTTC. The chain combines TRBV7-2 with TRBJ2-7, with a weak D call TRBD1 (6 bases). With 8 bases removed from V and 2 bases from J, the gap between germline ends came to 19 bases. From germline, CDR1 is SGHTA and CDR2 FQGNSA. The CDR3 is made up of 15 amino acids.

This chain joins TRBV6-1 and TRBJ2-3, with 7 bases aligning to TRBD2. Germline CDR1 reads MNHNS; CDR2 reads SASEGT. J gave up 2 bases and V 8 bases, and 10 bases lay outside the gene matches. The CDR3 is made up of 15 amino acids. The CDR3 DNA reads TGTGCCAGCTGGTTCGGGCTAGCGGTCACAGATACGCAGTATTTT. Protein product: CASWFGLAVTDTQYF.

This chain joins TRBV9 and TRBJ1-1, with TRBD1 as a possible D gene (5 bases). Germline V gene data show CDR1 as SGDLS and CDR2 as YYNGEE. CDR3 length: 13 residues. The V end lost 2 bases, the J end lost 3 bases, and 8 bases lay between the germline ends. The CDR3 nucleotides read TGTGCCAGCAGCGTTATGGGGGACACTGAAGCTTTCTTT. Protein product: CASSVMGDTEAFF.

This chain's CDR3 is CSASRQEQFF. CDR3 DNA sequence: TGCAGTGCTAGCCGACAGGAGCAGTTCTTC. This chain uses TRBV20-1 with TRBJ2-1; D perhaps matches TRBD1 (5 bases). The CDR3 is 10 residues long. Germline values: CDR1 DFQATT, CDR2 SNEGSKA (reference sequence). The ends were cut back, 3 bases at V and 10 bases at J, with 7 bases in the middle.

There are a few counts of this clone. The chain employs TRBV6-5 and TRBJ1-1; the D is unclear. The CDR3 has 13 residues. V lost 4 bases to trimming and J lost 5 bases, with 11 bases between them. Germline assignment: CDR1 MNHEY and CDR2 SVGAGI. CDR3 sequence: CASSLPLGTEAFF. The CDR3 DNA is TGTGCCAGCAGTTTACCCCTGGGAACTGAAGCTTTCTTT.

This chain links TRBV6-6 with TRBJ2-7; 7 positions agree with TRBD1. Trimming cost V 10 bases and J 1 base; bases outside gene matches: 4. Germline-derived CDR1 and CDR2 are MNHNY and SVGAGI (reference sequence). CDR3 length equals 12 residues. The CDR3 DNA is TGTGCCACCGGGACAGAGTCCTACGAGCAGTACTTC. Translating it yields CATGTESYEQYF.

This clone has just one count. V gene TRBV19 combines with J gene TRBJ2-2; D ambiguous. Germline V gene lookup returns CDR1 LNHDA and CDR2 SQIVND (reference sequence). With 6 bases removed from V and 2 bases from J, the gap between germline ends came to 13 bases. This CDR3 is 15 amino acids long. The chain's CDR3 is CASRDLRRNTGELFF. The CDR3 DNA reads as TGTGCCAGTAGGGATTTGCGGCGCAACACCGGGGAGCTGTTTTTT.

This chain connects TRBV6-6 to TRBJ1-1; D not resolved. Germline V gene sequence: CDR1 MNHNY, CDR2 SVGAGI (reference sequence). Trimming stripped 0 bases from V and 4 bases from J, with 6 bases between. The CDR3 covers 13 residues. The CDR3 bases are TGTGCCAGCAGTTACTCCGGGGTCACTGAAGCTTTCTTT. Encoded protein: CASSYSGVTEAFF.